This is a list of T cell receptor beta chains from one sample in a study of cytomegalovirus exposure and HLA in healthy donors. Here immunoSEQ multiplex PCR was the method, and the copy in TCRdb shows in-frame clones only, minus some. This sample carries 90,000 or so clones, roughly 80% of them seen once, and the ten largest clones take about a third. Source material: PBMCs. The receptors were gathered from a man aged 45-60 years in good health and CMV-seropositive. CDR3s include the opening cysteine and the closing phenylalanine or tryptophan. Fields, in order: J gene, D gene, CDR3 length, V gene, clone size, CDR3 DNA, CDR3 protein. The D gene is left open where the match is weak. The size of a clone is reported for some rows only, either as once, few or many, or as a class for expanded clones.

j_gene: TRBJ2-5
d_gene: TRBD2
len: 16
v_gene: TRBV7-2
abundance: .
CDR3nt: TGTGCCAGCAGCTTGACTAGCGGGAGTCAATCCGGGACCCAGTACTTC
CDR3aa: CASSLTSGSQSGTQYF

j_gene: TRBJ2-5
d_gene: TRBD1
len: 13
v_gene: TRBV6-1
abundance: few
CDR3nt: TGTGCCAGCAGATTCACAGGGGAAGAGACCCAGTACTTC
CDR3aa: CASRFTGEETQYF

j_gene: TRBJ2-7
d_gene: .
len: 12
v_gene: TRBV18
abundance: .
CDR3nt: TGTGCCAGCTCACCCGGCGAGGGCGGGCAGTACTTC
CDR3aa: CASSPGEGGQYF

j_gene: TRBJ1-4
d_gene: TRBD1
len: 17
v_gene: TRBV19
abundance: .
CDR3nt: TGTGCCAGCCGGACAGGGGGCGGGTTGGGCACTAATGAAAAACTGTTTTTT
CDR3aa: CASRTGGGLGTNEKLFF

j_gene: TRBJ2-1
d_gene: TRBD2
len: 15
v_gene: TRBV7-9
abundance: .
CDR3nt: TGTGCCAGCAACGACATAGCGGGAGAGAACAATGAGCAGTTCTTC
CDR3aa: CASNDIAGENNEQFF

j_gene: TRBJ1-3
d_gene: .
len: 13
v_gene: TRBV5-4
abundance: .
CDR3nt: TGTGCCAGCAGCTACTCATACGGAGACACCATATATTTT
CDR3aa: CASSYSYGDTIYF

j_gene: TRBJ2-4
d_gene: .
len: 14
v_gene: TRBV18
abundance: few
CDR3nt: TGTGCCAGCCTTCCCCAGGAGGGCCTAAACATTCAGTACTTC
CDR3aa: CASLPQEGLNIQYF

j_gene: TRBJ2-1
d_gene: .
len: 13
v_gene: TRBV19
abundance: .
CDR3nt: TGTGCCAGTAGTATAAATAAGGACAGTGAGCAGTTCTTC
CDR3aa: CASSINKDSEQFF

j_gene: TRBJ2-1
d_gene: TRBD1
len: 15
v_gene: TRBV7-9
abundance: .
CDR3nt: TGTGCCACCGGGACAGGAAAGAGCTCCTACAATGAGCAGTTCTTC
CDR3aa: CATGTGKSSYNEQFF

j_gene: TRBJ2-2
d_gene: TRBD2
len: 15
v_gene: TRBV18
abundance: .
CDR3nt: TGTGCCAGCTCAATGGGAGGGACGAACACCGGGGAGCTGTTTTTT
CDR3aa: CASSMGGTNTGELFF

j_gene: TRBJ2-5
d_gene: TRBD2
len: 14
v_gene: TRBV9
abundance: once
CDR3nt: TGTGCCAGCAGCGTGACTAGCGGGATGGAGACCCAGTACTTC
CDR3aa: CASSVTSGMETQYF

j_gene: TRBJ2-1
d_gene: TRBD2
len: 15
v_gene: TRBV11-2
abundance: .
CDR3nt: TGTGCCAGCAAGGGACTAGCGGGTACCTACAATGAGCAGTTCTTC
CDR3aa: CASKGLAGTYNEQFF

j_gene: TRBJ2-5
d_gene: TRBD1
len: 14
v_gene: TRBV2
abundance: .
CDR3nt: TGTGCCAGCGGACAGGGACAGGCGTCCGAGACCCAGTACTTC
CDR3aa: CASGQGQASETQYF

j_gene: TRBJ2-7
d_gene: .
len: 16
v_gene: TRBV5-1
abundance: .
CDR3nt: TGCGCCAGCAGCTTGGAACGGGGTAGTCTACCGTACGAGCAGTACTTC
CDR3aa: CASSLERGSLPYEQYF

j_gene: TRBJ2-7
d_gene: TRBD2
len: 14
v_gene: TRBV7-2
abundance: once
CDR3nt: TGTGCCAGCAGCTTAGCAGCGGGAGATCACGAGCAGTACTTC
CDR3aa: CASSLAAGDHEQYF

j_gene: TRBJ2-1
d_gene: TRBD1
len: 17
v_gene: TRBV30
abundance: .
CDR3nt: TGTGCCTGGAGTGTACTCAAGGGACAGTACTCCTACAATGAGCAGTTCTTC
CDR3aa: CAWSVLKGQYSYNEQFF

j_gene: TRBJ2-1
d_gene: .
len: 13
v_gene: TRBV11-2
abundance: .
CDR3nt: TGTGCCACCGAGACAGCGAGGAGGGATGAGCAGTTCTTC
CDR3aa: CATETARRDEQFF

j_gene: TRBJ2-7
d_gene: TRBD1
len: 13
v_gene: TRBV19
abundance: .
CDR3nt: TGTGCCAGTAGTATCGGACAGGGTGAAGAGCAGTACTTC
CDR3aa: CASSIGQGEEQYF

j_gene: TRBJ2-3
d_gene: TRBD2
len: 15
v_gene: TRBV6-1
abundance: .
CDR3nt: TGTGCCAGCATGGGGGCTAGCGGGAACACAGATACGCAGTATTTT
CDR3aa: CASMGASGNTDTQYF

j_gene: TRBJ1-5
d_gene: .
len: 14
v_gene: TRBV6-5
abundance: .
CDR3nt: TGTGCCAGCAGGAACAGGGCTAGCAATCAGCCCCAGCATTTT
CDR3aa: CASRNRASNQPQHF

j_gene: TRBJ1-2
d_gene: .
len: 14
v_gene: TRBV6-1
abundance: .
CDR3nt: TGTGCCAGCAGTTCCCCCGCAGGGAATCGGGGCTACACCTTC
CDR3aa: CASSSPAGNRGYTF

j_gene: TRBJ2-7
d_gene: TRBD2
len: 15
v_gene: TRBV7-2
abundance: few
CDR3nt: TGTGCCAGCAGCATCAGCGGGAGGCGGCGCTACGAGCAGTACTTC
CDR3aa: CASSISGRRRYEQYF

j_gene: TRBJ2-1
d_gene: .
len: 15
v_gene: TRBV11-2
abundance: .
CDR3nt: TGTGCCAGCAGACCTCTAGCACCTTCCTACAATGAGCAGTTCTTC
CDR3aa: CASRPLAPSYNEQFF

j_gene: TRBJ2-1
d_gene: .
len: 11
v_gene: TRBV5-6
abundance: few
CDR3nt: TGTGCCAGCAGTTCTAACAATGAGCAGTTCTTC
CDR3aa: CASSSNNEQFF

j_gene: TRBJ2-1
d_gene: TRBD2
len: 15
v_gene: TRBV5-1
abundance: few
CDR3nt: TGCGCCAGCAGCTTGGGCGGGGGCTCCTACAATGAGCAGTTCTTC
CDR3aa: CASSLGGGSYNEQFF

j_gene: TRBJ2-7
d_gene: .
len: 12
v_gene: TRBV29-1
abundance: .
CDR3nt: TGCAGCGCTGGGGAAGGGGCACTCGAGCAGTACTTC
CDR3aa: CSAGEGALEQYF

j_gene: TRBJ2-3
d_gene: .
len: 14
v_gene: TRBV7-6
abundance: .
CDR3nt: TGTGCCAGCAGCTTTAAACCGGGTACAGATACGCAGTATTTT
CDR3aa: CASSFKPGTDTQYF

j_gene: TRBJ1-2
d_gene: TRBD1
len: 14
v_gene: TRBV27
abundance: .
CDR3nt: TGTGCCAGCAGTTTGCGGGACAGCAACTATGGCTACACCTTC
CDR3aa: CASSLRDSNYGYTF

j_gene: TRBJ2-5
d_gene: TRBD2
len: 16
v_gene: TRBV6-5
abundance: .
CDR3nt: TGTGCCAGCAGTTCGCCGGGACTAGCGGGAGGAGAGACCCAGTACTTC
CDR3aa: CASSSPGLAGGETQYF

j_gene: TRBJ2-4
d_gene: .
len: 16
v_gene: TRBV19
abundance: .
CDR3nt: TGTGCCAGTAGTATCGGCGAGGAGGCGGCCAAAAACATTCAGTACTTC
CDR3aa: CASSIGEEAAKNIQYF

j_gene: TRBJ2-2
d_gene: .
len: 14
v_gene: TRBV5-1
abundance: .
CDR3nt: TGCGCCAGCAGCCCCACGACTGTCACCGGGGAGCTGTTTTTT
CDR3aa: CASSPTTVTGELFF

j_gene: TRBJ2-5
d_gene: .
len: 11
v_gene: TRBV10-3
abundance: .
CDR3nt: TGTGCCATCAGAGATCAGGAGACCCAGTACTTC
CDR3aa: CAIRDQETQYF

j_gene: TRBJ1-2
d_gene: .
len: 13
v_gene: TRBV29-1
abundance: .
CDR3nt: TGCAGCGTCCGGGGGGGCGAATACTATGGCTACACCTTC
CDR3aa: CSVRGGEYYGYTF

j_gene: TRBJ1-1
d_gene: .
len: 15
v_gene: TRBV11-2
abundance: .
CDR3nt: TGTGCCAGCAGCTTATCAGGGGCAATGAACACTGAAGCTTTCTTT
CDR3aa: CASSLSGAMNTEAFF

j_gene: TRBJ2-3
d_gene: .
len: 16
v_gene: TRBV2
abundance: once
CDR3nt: TGTGCCAGCAGCACCCCCCGGGGTGAACCCACAGATACGCAGTATTTT
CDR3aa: CASSTPRGEPTDTQYF

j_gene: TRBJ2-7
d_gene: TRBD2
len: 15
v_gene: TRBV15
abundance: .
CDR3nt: TGTGCCACCAGCAGGCGAGGGACTAGCGGGTACGAGCAGTACTTC
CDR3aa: CATSRRGTSGYEQYF

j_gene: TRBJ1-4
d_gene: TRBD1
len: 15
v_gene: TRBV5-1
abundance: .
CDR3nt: TGCGCCAGCAGCCCCTTCACAGGGGACGGTGAAAAACTGTTTTTT
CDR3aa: CASSPFTGDGEKLFF

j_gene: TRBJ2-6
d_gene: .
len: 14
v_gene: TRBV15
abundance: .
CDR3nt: TGTGCCACCAGCGGCGGCTCTGGGGCCAACGGCCTGACTTTC
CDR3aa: CATSGGSGANGLTF

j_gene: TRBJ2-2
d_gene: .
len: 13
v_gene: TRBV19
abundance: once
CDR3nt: TGTGCCAGCCGGGATCCGAACACCGGGGAGCTGTTTTTT
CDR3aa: CASRDPNTGELFF

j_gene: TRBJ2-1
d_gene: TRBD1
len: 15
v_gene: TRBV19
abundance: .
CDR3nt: TGTGCCAGTAGCCCGGGACAGAGCTCCTACAATGAGCAGTTCTTC
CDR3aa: CASSPGQSSYNEQFF

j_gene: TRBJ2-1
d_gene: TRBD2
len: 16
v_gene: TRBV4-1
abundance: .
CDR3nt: TGCGCCAGCAACGATCGAGCGGGGGCGAGGGGTAATGAGCAGTTCTTC
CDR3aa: CASNDRAGARGNEQFF

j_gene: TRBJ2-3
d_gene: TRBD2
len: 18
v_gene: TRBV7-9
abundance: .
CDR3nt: TGTGCCAGCAGCACAGAAACCGGACTAGCGGGAGGGATTGATACGCAGTATTTT
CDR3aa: CASSTETGLAGGIDTQYF

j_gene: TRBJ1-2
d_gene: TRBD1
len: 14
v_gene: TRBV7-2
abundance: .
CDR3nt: TGTGCCAGCAGCCCGATCAGGGGGCATGATGGCTACACCTTC
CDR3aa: CASSPIRGHDGYTF

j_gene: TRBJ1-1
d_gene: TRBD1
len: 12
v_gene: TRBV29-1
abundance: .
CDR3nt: TGCAGCGTTCAGGGGGCGACCCCTGAAGCTTTCTTT
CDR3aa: CSVQGATPEAFF

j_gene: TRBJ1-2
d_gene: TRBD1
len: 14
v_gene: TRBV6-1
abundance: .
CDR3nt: TGTGCCAGCAGTAGGACAGGAAGAAACTATGGCTACACCTTC
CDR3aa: CASSRTGRNYGYTF

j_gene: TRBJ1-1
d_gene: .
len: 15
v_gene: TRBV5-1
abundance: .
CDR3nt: TGCGCCAGCAGCTCGGGACTCCCGAGGTCTACTGAAGCTTTCTTT
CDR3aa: CASSSGLPRSTEAFF

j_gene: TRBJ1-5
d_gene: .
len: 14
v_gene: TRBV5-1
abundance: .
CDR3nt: TGCGCCAGCAGCCCGGGACAACGGAATCAGCCCCAGCATTTT
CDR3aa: CASSPGQRNQPQHF

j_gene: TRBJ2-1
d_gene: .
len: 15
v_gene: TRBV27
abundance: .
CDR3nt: TGTGCCAGCAGGGAGACTCCCCCGGGCTACAATGAGCAGTTCTTC
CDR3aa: CASRETPPGYNEQFF

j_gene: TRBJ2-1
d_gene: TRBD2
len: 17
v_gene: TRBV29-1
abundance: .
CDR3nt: TGCAGCGTTGAAGCTCCTCCCCTAGCGGGATTATACAATGAGCAGTTCTTC
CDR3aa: CSVEAPPLAGLYNEQFF

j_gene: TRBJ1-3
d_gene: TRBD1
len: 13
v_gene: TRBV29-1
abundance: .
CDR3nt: TGCAGCGTCGACAGGGGCTCTGGAAACACCATATATTTT
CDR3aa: CSVDRGSGNTIYF

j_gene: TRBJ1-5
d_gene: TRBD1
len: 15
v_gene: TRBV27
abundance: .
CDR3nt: TGTGCCAGCAGTTTTACCACCCCGGACAGGGAGCCCCAGCATTTT
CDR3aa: CASSFTTPDREPQHF

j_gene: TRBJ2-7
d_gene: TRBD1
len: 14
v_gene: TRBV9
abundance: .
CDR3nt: TGTGCCAGCAGCCTAGGGACAGGGGGTTACGAGCAGTACTTC
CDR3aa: CASSLGTGGYEQYF

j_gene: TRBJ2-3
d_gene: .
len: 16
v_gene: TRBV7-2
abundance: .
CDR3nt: TGTGCCAGCAGCTTAGATGCCCCCAGCGGAGGAGATACGCAGTATTTT
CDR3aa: CASSLDAPSGGDTQYF

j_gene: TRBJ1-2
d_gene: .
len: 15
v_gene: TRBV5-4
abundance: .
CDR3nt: TGTGCCAGCAGCTTGGATCGCGGACTTAACTATGGCTACACCTTC
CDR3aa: CASSLDRGLNYGYTF

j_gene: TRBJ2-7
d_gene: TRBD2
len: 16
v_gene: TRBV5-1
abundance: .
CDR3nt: TGCGCCAGCAGCTCCCGGACTAGCGGGAGTTCCTACGAGCAGTACTTC
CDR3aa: CASSSRTSGSSYEQYF

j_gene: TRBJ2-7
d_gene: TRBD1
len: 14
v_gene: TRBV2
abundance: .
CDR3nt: TGTGCCAGCAGTGTTACGGGACAGGGGTACGAGCAGTACTTC
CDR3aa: CASSVTGQGYEQYF

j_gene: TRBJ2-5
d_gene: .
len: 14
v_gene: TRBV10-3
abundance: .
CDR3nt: TGTGCCATCAGTCAGGGCCCCCAACAAGAGACCCAGTACTTC
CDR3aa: CAISQGPQQETQYF

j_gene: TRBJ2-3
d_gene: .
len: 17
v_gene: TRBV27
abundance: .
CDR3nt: TGTGCCAGCAGTCTCCTGTTACGGCAGGGGGGAGCAGATACGCAGTATTTT
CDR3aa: CASSLLLRQGGADTQYF